This T cell receptor (beta chain) is drawn from a study of blood T cell repertoires in COVID-19. Produced via immunoSEQ multiplex PCR; TCRdb's table is partial and in-frame only. The data contain approximately 300,000 clones, 65% to 85% of them singletons. V was pared by 5 bases and J by 4 bases, with 14 bases between. The CDR3 is 14 residues long. Germline lookup yields CDR1 MNHEY and CDR2 SVGEGT. Followed over time, Seattle patients had been enrolled while infection was active. Sequenced: peripheral blood. The source is a person between 70 and 80 years old with COVID-19, enrolled during active disease. The chain is built from TRBV6-2 or TRBV6-3 and TRBJ1-1; D is perhaps TRBD1 (5 bases). CDR3: CASSKQELTTEAFF. The CDR3 DNA reads as TGTGCCAGCAGTAAACAGGAATTGACCACTGAAGCTTTCTTT.